Described below is a single T cell receptor beta chain sequence and its context. A read error may explain this, as a much larger clone is one base away. This sample is drawn from a study of kidney transplant recipient with SARS-CoV-2 infection. Each CDR3 protein is one row after TCRdb ran MiXCR on the reads. Counted here are approximately 250,000 distinct CDR3 sequences, 25% to 35% occurring once; the ten biggest clones make up roughly 7.3%. Trimming cost V 8 bases and J 4 bases, with 26 bases left between them. Germline V CDR1 and CDR2: KGHSY, FQNENV. This CDR3 is built from 17 residues. The source was a blood sample, collected at baseline and between days 110 and 120 from a kidney transplant recipient. This clonotype originated in a male patient aged 30 to 39 who had COVID-19 and was a kidney transplant recipient. The graft donor may have given rise to some T cells. The chain combines TRBV16 with TRBJ1-2, with no clear D. The chain's CDR3 is CASGNLGVVRKTYGYTF. The CDR3 coding sequence is TGTGCCAGCGGCAATCTCGGGGTCGTTAGAAAGACCTATGGCTACACCTTC. The complete variable domain, with remaining parts taken from reference TRBV16 and TRBJ1-2, reads GEEVAQTPKHLVRGEGQKAKLYCAPIKGHSYVFWYQQVLKNEFKFLISFQNENVFDETGMPKERFSAKCLPNSPCSLEIQATKLEDSAVYFCASGNLGVVRKTYGYTFGSGTRLTVV.